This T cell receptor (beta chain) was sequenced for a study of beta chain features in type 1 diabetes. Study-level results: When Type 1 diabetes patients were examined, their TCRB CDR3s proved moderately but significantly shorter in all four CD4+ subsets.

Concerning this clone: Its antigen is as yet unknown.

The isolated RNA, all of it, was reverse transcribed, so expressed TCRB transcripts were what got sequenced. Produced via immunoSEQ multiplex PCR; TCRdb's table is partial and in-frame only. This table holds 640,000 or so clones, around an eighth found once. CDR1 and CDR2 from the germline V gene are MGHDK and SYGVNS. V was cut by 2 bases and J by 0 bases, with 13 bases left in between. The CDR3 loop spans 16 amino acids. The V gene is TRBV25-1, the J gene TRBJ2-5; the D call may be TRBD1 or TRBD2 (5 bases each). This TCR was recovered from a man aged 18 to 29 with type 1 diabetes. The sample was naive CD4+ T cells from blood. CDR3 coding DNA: TGTGCCAGCAGTGAACCTTCTCAGGGACACCAAGAGACCCAGTACTTC. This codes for CASSEPSQGHQETQYF.